This T cell receptor (beta chain) is from a study of blood T cell repertoires in COVID-19. Study-level information: T cells, B-cell-depleted T cells, or PBMCs supplied cDNA or gDNA.

In this sample, this clone turned up a few times. As handled by the study authors: How many nucleated cells were present was estimated from reference gene primer amplification. Data came from immunoSEQ multiplex PCR; TCRdb stores just in-frame clones and leaves some out. V and J calls and clone size are copied from that table; D and trimming were computed from the DNA. The sample records 300,000 to 450,000 clones, around nine tenths being singletons. Sequencing was carried out using peripheral blood. This receptor was identified in a woman between 55 and 75 years old with COVID-19, enrolled during active disease.

The CDR3 loop reads CASSGQGNQPQHF. The DNA for the CDR3 is TGTGCCAGCAGCGGACAGGGGAATCAGCCCCAGCATTTT. This sequence joins TRBV7-9 and TRBJ1-5, with 9 bases that match TRBD1. The CDR3 sequence is 13 residues long. Germline-derived CDR1 and CDR2 are SEHNR and FQNEAQ (reference sequence). With V trimmed by 5 bases and J by 4 bases, 0 bases remained unmatched.